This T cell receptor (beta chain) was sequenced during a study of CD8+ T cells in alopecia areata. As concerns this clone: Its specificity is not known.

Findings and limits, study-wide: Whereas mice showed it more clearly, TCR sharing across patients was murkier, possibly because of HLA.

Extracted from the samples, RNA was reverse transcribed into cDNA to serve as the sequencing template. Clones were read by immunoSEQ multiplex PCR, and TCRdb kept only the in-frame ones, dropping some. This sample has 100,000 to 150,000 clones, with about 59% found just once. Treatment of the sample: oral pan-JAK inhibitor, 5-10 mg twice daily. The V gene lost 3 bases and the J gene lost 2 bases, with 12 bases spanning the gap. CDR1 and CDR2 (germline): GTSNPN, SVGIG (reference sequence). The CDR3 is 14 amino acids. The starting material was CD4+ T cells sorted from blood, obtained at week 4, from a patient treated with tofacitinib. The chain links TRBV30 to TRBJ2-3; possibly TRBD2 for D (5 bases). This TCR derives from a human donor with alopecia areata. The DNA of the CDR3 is TGTGCCTGGAGGGCGGGCTACAACACAGATACGCAGTATTTT. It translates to CAWRAGYNTDTQYF.